A selection of T cell receptor beta chains follows, all from one sample in a study of cytomegalovirus exposure and HLA in healthy donors. Libraries were prepared by immunoSEQ multiplex PCR; TCRdb keeps only in-frame clonotypes and omits some of them. The data hold about 69,000 clones, with just under 70% observed a single time. The specimen was PBMCs. These TCRs come from a woman between 25 and 40 years old in good health and CMV-seronegative. CDR3s include the opening cysteine and the closing phenylalanine or tryptophan. The D gene is left open where the match is weak. Only some rows state a clone size, as once, few, many or a class for expanded clones.

d_gene	abundance	v_gene	j_gene	CDR3nt	CDR3aa
TRBD2	few	TRBV5-1	TRBJ2-2	TGCGCCAGCAAGGCTAGCGGGGGCCTCGGGACCGGGGAGCTGTTTTTT	CASKASGGLGTGELFF
-	-	TRBV19	TRBJ1-4	TGTGCCAGTAGTATGTCAACCGGGTTGAACCTTAATGAAAAACTGTTTTTT	CASSMSTGLNLNEKLFF
TRBD1	-	TRBV27	TRBJ1-2	TGTGCCAGCAGTCCGCGAAAAGACAGGGTGGGATCGAGGTATGGCTACACCTTC	CASSPRKDRVGSRYGYTF
TRBD2	-	TRBV29-1	TRBJ2-1	TGCAGCGTTGTCCCTCAGACTAGCGGGGGGGTGGATGAGCAGTTCTTC	CSVVPQTSGGVDEQFF
TRBD1	-	TRBV19	TRBJ1-1	TGTGCCAGTAGTATGGGGACAGGGGGAGAGGTCACTGAAGCTTTCTTT	CASSMGTGGEVTEAFF
-	-	TRBV5-6	TRBJ1-6	TGTGCCAGCCGGGTCCGTGAGAATTCACCCCTCCACTTT	CASRVRENSPLHF
TRBD2	few	TRBV2	TRBJ2-3	TGTGCCAGCACGCGACTAGCGAAAGATACGCAGTATTTT	CASTRLAKDTQYF
-	-	TRBV7-9	TRBJ2-7	TGTGCCAGCAGCCCTCTGACAGTCTACGAGCAGTACTTC	CASSPLTVYEQYF
TRBD1	-	TRBV5-5	TRBJ1-2	TGTGCCAGCAGCAGGGGACAGTTGGATGGCTACACCTTC	CASSRGQLDGYTF
-	once	TRBV6-6	TRBJ1-5	TGTGCCAGCAGACATTCACGGGACAACCCGTCCAAGACCCAGCATTTT	CASRHSRDNPSKTQHF
-	few	TRBV21-1	TRBJ1-1	TGTGCCAGCAGCAGATGGGGACATTCGAACACTGAAGCTTTCTTT	CASSRWGHSNTEAFF
-	-	TRBV19	TRBJ2-7	TGTGCCAGTAGCTCGGGTCCATTCTACGAGCAGTACTTC	CASSSGPFYEQYF
-	-	TRBV7-3	TRBJ2-2	TGTGCCAGCAGCCGTGAGGGGGCCGGGGAGCTGTTTTTT	CASSREGAGELFF
-	-	TRBV13	TRBJ2-5	TGTGCCAGCAGCTTAGGACAGGGTAGAGAGACCCAGTACTTC	CASSLGQGRETQYF
TRBD2	-	TRBV2	TRBJ2-7	TGTGCCACCGGCCTGGCGGGGGGGGACTACGAGCAGTACTTC	CATGLAGGDYEQYF
-	few	TRBV7-2	TRBJ2-1	TGTGCCAGCACCAATAGGGAGTACAATGAGCAGTTCTTC	CASTNREYNEQFF
-	-	TRBV11-2	TRBJ2-5	TGTGCCAGCAGAGGGGATGAGACCCAGTACTTC	CASRGDETQYF